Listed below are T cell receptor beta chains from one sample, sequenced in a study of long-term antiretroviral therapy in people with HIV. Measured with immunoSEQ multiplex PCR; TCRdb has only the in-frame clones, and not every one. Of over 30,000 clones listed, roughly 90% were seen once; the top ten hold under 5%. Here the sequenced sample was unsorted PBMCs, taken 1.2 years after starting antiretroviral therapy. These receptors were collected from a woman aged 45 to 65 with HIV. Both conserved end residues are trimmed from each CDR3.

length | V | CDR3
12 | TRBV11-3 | ASSLVPGGGEAF
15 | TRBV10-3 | AISESEYRFRGSEQY
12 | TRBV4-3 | ASSQEQGLTEAF
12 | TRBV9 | ASSVTVGDYEQY
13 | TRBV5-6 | ASSSFAASGETQY
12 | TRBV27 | ASTPGASYNEQF
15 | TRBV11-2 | ASSLTGRSSPNSPLH
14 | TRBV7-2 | ASSLNPVATNEKLF
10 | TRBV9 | ASSDANTEAF
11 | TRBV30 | AWSQMGKETQY